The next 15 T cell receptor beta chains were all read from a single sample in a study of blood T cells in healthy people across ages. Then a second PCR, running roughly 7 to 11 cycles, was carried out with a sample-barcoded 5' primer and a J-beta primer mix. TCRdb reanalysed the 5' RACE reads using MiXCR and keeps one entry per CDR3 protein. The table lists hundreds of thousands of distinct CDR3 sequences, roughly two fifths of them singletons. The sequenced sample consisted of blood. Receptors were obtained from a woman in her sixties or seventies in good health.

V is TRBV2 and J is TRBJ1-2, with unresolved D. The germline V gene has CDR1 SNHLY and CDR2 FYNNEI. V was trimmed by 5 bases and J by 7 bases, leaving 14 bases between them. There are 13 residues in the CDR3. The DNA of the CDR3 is TGTGCCAGCAGTCTCGCTGAAAGGGCTGGCTACACCTTC. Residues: CASSLAERAGYTF.

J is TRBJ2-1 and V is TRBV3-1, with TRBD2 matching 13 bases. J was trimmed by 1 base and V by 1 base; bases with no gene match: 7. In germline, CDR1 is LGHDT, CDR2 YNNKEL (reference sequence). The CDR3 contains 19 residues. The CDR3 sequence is CASSQAGTSGIGSYNEQFF. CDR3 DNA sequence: TGTGCCAGCAGCCAAGCTGGGACTAGCGGGATAGGGTCCTACAATGAGCAGTTCTTC.

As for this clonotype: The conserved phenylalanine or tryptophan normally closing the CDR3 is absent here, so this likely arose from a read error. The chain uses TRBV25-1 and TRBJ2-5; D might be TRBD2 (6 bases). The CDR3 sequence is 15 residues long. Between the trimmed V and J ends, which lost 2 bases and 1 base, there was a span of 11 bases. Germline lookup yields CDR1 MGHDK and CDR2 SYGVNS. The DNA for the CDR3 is TGTGCCAGCAGTGAAAGAGCGGGCCTCCAAGAGACCCAGTACTTG. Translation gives CASSERAGLQETQYL.

The CDR3 DNA reads as TGTGCCAGCAGTTACTATTTTTACCAGGGGGCCGGGAGCTCTGGGGCCAACGTCCTGACTTTC. This translates into CASSYYFYQGAGSSGANVLTF. This chain links TRBV6-2 or TRBV6-3 with TRBJ2-6; 8 bases map to TRBD1. V trimming: 1 base; J trimming: 0 bases; junction bases outside the gene matches: 14. This CDR3 has 21 amino acids. Germline CDR1 and CDR2: MNHEY and SVGEGT.

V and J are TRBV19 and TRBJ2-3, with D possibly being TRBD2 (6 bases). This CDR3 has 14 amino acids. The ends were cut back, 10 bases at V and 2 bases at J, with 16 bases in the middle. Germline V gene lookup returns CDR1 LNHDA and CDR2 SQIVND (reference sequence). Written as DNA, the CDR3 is TGTGCCACCGCTGGGACTTTTTTCACAGATACGCAGTATTTT. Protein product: CATAGTFFTDTQYF. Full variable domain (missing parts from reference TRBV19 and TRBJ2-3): DGGITQSPKYLFRKEGQNVTLSCEQNLNHDAMYWYRQDPGQGLRLIYYSQIVNDFQKGDIAEGYSVSREKKESFPLTVTSAQKNPTAFYLCATAGTFFTDTQYFGPGTRLTVL.

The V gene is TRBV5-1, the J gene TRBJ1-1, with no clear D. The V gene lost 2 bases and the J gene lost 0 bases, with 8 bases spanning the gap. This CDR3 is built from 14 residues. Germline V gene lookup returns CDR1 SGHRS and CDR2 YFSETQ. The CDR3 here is CASSFHYLNTEAFF. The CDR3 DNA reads TGCGCCAGCAGCTTTCATTATCTGAACACTGAAGCTTTCTTT.

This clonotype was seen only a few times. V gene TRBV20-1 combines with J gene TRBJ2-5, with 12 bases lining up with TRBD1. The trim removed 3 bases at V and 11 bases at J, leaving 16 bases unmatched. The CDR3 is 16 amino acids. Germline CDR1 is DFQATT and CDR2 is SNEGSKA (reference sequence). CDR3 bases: TGCAGTGCTAGGCGTTCAGGGGACAGGGGGCGTCGGGAGCAGTACTTC. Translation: CSARRSGDRGRREQYF.

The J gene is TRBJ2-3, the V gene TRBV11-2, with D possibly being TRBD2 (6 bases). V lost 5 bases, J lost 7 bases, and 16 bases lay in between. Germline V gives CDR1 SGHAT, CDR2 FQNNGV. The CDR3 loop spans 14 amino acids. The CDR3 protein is CASSEGRRGNTQYF. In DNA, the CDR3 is TGTGCCAGCAGCGAAGGTCGTCGGGGGAATACGCAGTATTTT.

The CDR3 DNA sequence: TGCAGTGCTCGCGACAGCCTCAATGAAAAACTGTTTTTT. This codes for CSARDSLNEKLFF. V is TRBV20-1 and J is TRBJ1-4, with a possible D match to TRBD1 (5 bases). Trimming pared 5 bases from V and 5 bases from J, leaving 12 bases between. This CDR3 has 13 residues. CDR1 and CDR2 (germline): DFQATT, SNEGSKA (reference sequence).

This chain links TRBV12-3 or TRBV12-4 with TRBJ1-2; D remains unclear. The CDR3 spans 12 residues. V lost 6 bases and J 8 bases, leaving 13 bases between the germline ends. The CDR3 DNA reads TGTGCCAGCAGACTGACTTACGGCGGCTACACCTTC. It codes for CASRLTYGGYTF.

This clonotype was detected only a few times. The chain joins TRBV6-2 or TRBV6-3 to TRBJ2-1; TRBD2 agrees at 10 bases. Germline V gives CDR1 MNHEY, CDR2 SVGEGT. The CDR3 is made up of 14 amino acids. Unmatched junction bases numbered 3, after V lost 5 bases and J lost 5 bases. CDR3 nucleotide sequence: TGTGCCAGCAGTCCTAGCGGGGGTAACAATGAGCAGTTCTTC. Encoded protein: CASSPSGGNNEQFF.

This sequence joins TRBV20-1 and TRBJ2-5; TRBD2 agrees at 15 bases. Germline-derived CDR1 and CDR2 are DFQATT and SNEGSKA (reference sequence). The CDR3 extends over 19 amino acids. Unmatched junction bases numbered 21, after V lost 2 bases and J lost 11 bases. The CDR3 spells CSARRAGLAGGMTGNEQYF. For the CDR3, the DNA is TGCAGTGCTAGACGGGCGGGACTAGCGGGAGGTATGACGGGCAATGAGCAGTACTTC.

The CDR3 sequence is CSAPRGGGNYNEQFF. CDR3 in DNA: TGCAGTGCTCCCCGCGGGGGGGGTAACTACAATGAGCAGTTCTTC. This rearrangement joins TRBV20-1 to TRBJ2-1; TRBD2 matches 9 bases. Per germline, CDR1 DFQATT and CDR2 SNEGSKA (reference sequence). The V gene end was trimmed by 5 bases and the J gene end by 3 bases; junction bases not matched to a gene: 8. The CDR3 spans 15 residues.

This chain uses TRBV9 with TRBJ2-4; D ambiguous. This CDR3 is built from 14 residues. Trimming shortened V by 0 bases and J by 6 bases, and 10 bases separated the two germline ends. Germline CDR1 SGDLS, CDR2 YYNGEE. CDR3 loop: CASSVGAERNIQYF. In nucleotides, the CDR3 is TGTGCCAGCAGCGTAGGGGCGGAAAGAAACATTCAGTACTTC.

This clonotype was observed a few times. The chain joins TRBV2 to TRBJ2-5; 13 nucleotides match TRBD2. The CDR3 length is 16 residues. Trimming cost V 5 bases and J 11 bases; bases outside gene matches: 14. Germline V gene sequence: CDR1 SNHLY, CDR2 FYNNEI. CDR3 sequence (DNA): TGTGCCAGCAGTTCTGTCGGGACTAGCGGGATCAAGGAGCAGTACTTC. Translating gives CASSSVGTSGIKEQYF.